This record looks at one T cell receptor (beta chain) sequence and its context. This clone has at least ten counts. Its antigen is currently not known. No much larger clone is present one base from it, and per-base qualities are unavailable. In the germline V gene, CDR1 corresponds to SQVTM and CDR2 to ANQGSEA. Counted from cysteine to phenylalanine, this CDR3 has 13 amino acids. Only CDR3 DNA remains: 39 bases, in frame from the first base. V is cut by 2 bases and J by 1 base, and the space between the germline ends is 8 bases. This entry belongs to a study of preoperative IRX-2 immunotherapy in early breast cancer (dated by TCRdb to the late 2010s). Library generation was performed with the immunoSEQ multiplex PCR assay. TCRdb retrieved this table from immuneACCESS and kept in-frame rearrangements only. Not all clones are present; in checked studies, unresolved V genes account for under half, and no reason is known for the remainder. This sample has around 88,000 clones in its table, and roughly 88% of those were observed once. The ten largest account for roughly 1.9% of the sample.

This sample's treatment or condition label indicates: preoperative locoregional IRX-2 cytokine immunotherapy. The samples were obtained from a phase Ib study that tested preoperative, locoregional IRX-2 cytokine immunotherapy designed to prime immune responses. Donors were patients with early-stage breast cancer who received IRX-2 before surgery. The specimen comprised tumor tissue, sampled after IRX-2 immunotherapy. In this chain, TRBV29-1 is recombined with TRBJ1-2; the D gene lacks a confident call. The receptor's source is a human donor with breast cancer. The CDR3 reads CSVENRHNYGYTF. The nucleotide sequence reads as follows: TGCAGCGTTGAAAACAGACATAACTATGGCTACACCTTC.